A single sample gave rise to the 7 T cell receptor beta chains below, sequenced in a study of somatic mutations in cytotoxic T cells in rheumatoid arthritis. Assay used: immunoSEQ multiplex PCR; TCRdb lists only in-frame clones, some missing. This sample has about 29,000 clones, with around 87% found just once. Sequencing was carried out using CD8+ T cells sorted from blood. The receptors here all came from an adult with rheumatoid arthritis.

J is TRBJ2-5 and V is TRBV6-5; weak D call: TRBD1 (6 bases). Germline V gene data show CDR1 as MNHEY and CDR2 as SVGAGI. The V and J ends lost 2 bases and 4 bases respectively, with 14 bases between them. This CDR3 comprises 15 residues. The CDR3: CASSYGYGDIETQYF. In nucleotides, the CDR3 is TGTGCCAGCAGTTACGGTTACGGGGACATAGAGACCCAGTACTTC.

The chain recombines TRBV2 with TRBJ1-2; 11 nucleotides line up with TRBD1. J gave up 8 bases and V 6 bases, and 8 bases lay outside the gene matches. From germline, CDR1 is SNHLY and CDR2 FYNNEI. CDR3 length equals 14 residues. CDR3 nucleotide sequence: TGTGCCAGCAGCGCTGGACAGGGGGCGGTCGGCTACACCTTC. The encoded protein is CASSAGQGAVGYTF. Filled out from reference TRBV2 and TRBJ1-2, the complete variable domain reads EPEVTQTPSHQVTQMGQEVILRCVPISNHLYFYWYRQILGQKVEFLVSFYNNEISEKSEIFDDQFSVERPDGSNFTLKIRSTKLEDSAMYFCASSAGQGAVGYTFGSGTRLTVV.

As DNA, the CDR3 is TGTGCCAGCAGTTTCTTTGTCCCCTCGTCCTACAATGAGCAGTTCTTC. Its protein product is CASSFFVPSSYNEQFF. V gene TRBV27 combines with J gene TRBJ2-1; D remains unclear. V lost 3 bases to trimming and J lost 1 base, with 13 bases between them. The CDR3 is made up of 16 amino acids. Germline V gene data show CDR1 as MNHEY and CDR2 as SMNVEV (reference sequence).

This chain links TRBV11-2 with TRBJ2-1; 10 positions match TRBD2. The CDR3 runs 15 residues. The V segment lost 5 bases and the J segment 3 bases; nucleotides outside the gene matches: 4. Germline V gene lookup returns CDR1 SGHAT and CDR2 FQNNGV. This CDR3 is CASSRLAGDYNEQFF. CDR3 bases: TGTGCCAGCAGCCGCCTAGCGGGAGACTACAATGAGCAGTTCTTC.

V is TRBV4-1 and J is TRBJ1-1, with D unresolved. The length of the CDR3 is 12 residues. From germline, CDR1 is MGHRA and CDR2 YSYEKL. V lost 5 bases, J lost 11 bases, and 15 bases lay in between. This chain's CDR3 is CASSSPTGIAFF. Here the CDR3 DNA reads TGCGCCAGCAGCTCCCCGACTGGTATCGCTTTCTTT.

The gene calls are TRBV9 and TRBJ1-5; 9 nucleotides line up with TRBD1. The trim removed 3 bases at V and 6 bases at J, leaving 4 bases unmatched. The CDR3 has 14 amino acids. The germline V gene has CDR1 SGDLS and CDR2 YYNGEE. CDR3 amino acids: CASSATGGTQPQHF. In DNA, the CDR3 is TGTGCCAGCAGCGCTACAGGGGGCACTCAGCCCCAGCATTTT.

The chain links TRBV10-2 to TRBJ2-7; D call uncertain. Germline V gene sequence: CDR1 WSHSY, CDR2 SAAADI. V lost 3 bases and J 4 bases, leaving 4 bases between the germline ends. The CDR3 contains 11 residues. The CDR3 DNA follows: TGCGCCAGCAGTGAAGGGTACGAGCAGTACTTC. It yields the protein CASSEGYEQYF.